This is a list of T cell receptor beta chains from one sample in a study of blood T cell repertoires in COVID-19. The repertoire was sequenced with immunoSEQ multiplex PCR; TCRdb's copy has only in-frame clones and lacks some. The table includes fewer than 350,000 clones, roughly 90% detected once. The sample taken for sequencing was PBMCs or T cells enriched from blood (not recorded which). The source of these receptors is a woman in her thirties or forties with acute COVID-19. Each CDR3 is given with its conserved first and last residue. A D gene is named only where the DNA matches it firmly.

J | V | D | CDR3
TRBJ2-7 | TRBV5-1 | TRBD2 | CASSIGTSGGVAYEQYF
TRBJ1-2 | TRBV6-2/TRBV6-3 | TRBD1 | CASSRSGQNYGYTF
TRBJ1-1 | TRBV5-4 | . | CASSSTPGVTTEAFF
TRBJ1-3 | TRBV12-5 | TRBD1 | CASGSGQGSGNTIYF
TRBJ2-3 | TRBV12-3/TRBV12-4 | . | CASSLVSGDTQYF
TRBJ2-1 | TRBV15 | . | CATSSRGQLTYNEQFF
TRBJ2-7 | TRBV9 | TRBD2 | CASSVGSSGGPYEQYF
TRBJ1-1 | TRBV7-2 | . | CASSPGNTPEAFF
TRBJ2-5 | TRBV2 | TRBD2 | CASSSKGTSLETQYF
TRBJ2-1 | TRBV7-9 | . | CASSLVTRRVVYHEQFF
TRBJ2-5 | TRBV6-5 | TRBD2 | CASRISGRETQYF
TRBJ2-5 | TRBV18 | TRBD2 | CASSLSGAETQYF
TRBJ1-2 | TRBV5-6 | TRBD1 | CASSLDSTGGGYTF
TRBJ1-2 | TRBV28 | . | CASSFSGGLGGYTF
TRBJ2-5 | TRBV9 | . | CASSVVGTTGETQYF
TRBJ2-5 | TRBV4-3 | TRBD2 | CASSQDWSGSGRSETQYF
TRBJ1-5 | TRBV30 | . | CAWSVDTGDNQPQHF
TRBJ1-1 | TRBV2 | TRBD1 | CASRPDRENTEAFF
TRBJ2-2 | TRBV9 | TRBD2 | CASSVGPTSGTTGELFF
TRBJ1-2 | TRBV18 | . | CASSPPREGGYGYTF
TRBJ2-7 | TRBV11-1 | . | CASSLGRLVSYEQYF
TRBJ1-1 | TRBV23-1 | . | CASSQRTGKNTEAFF
TRBJ2-2 | TRBV15 | . | CATSRDLVGGELFF
TRBJ2-1 | TRBV29-1 | TRBD2 | CSVSLSGTSGRNEQFF